The 14 T cell receptor beta chains reported below all come from one sample, sequenced in a study of tissue T cells after allogeneic stem cell transplantation. Only in-frame clones appear in the TCRdb table, and some are missing; sequencing was by immunoSEQ multiplex PCR. The table has about 15,000 clones, about 70% seen once. Sequencing input: spleen. These receptors originate from a female BALB/c mouse in good health. The strain's MHC: H2-d.

This clone was counted a single time. The gene names given are mouse names. The CDR3 is cut off 1 residue early in the read; its end comes from the germline J gene. The chain is built from TRBV13-3 and TRBJ1-4; 9 bases match TRBD1. This CDR3 has 15 amino acids. Trimming at V came to 2 bases and at J to 4 bases, leaving 3 bases not matched to a gene. CDR1 and CDR2 (germline): NNHDY, SYVADS. Partial CDR3 DNA: TGTGCCAGCAGTGAAGGGACAGGGCTCAACGAAAGATTATTT. Translation: CASSEGTGLNERLF. In full, the CDR3 is CASSEGTGLNERLFF.

As for this clone: Genes and germline come from the mouse. The sequenced fragment ends 1 residue before the CDR3 boundary, so the rest is inferred from the germline J gene. This rearrangement joins TRBV5 to TRBJ2-5; the D is unclear. In germline, CDR1 is LGHNA, CDR2 YNLKQL (reference sequence). Trimming left V 5 bases short and J 0 bases short, with 6 bases between. This CDR3 contains 13 residues. The DNA read from the CDR3 is TGTGCCAGCAGCGGGGTTAACCAAGACACCCAGTAC. Translated: CASSGVNQDTQY. The whole CDR3 region reads CASSGVNQDTQYF.

In this sample, this clone turned up a few times. Genes and germline come from the mouse. The CDR3 end lies 1 residue beyond the end of the read and is filled in from the germline J gene. This sequence joins TRBV13-2 and TRBJ2-1, with a tentative D call TRBD1 (5 bases). This CDR3 contains 15 residues. The germline V gene encodes CDR1 NNHNN and CDR2 SYGAGS (reference sequence). Trimming pared 0 bases from V and 2 bases from J, leaving 9 bases between. This CDR3 is CASGDVEGDYAEQFF. Incomplete CDR3 DNA: TGTGCCAGCGGTGATGTTGAAGGGGACTATGCTGAGCAGTTC.

This clone was seen more than once but under ten times. Gene names refer to mouse genes. Coverage ceases 1 residue before the CDR3 finishes, and the germline J gene fills in the end. The rearrangement uses TRBV16 and TRBJ2-7; D is unresolved. V gave up 5 bases and J gave up 8 bases, with 7 bases separating them. The CDR3 runs 10 residues. Germline V lookup: CDR1 SGHSA, CDR2 FRNQAP. The DNA read from the CDR3 is TGTGCAAGCAGCCCCCGACAACAGTAC. Translation gives CASSPRQQY. The entire CDR3 protein is CASSPRQQYF.

A note on this clone: The gene names here belong to mouse. The read ends 1 residue early relative to the CDR3; the germline J gene fills the gap. V gene TRBV13-2 combines with J gene TRBJ2-5; 9 nucleotides align to TRBD1. The length of the CDR3 is 14 residues. Trimming took 3 bases from V and 6 from J; bases not matched to a gene: 5. CDR1 is NNHNN and CDR2 is SYGAGS in the germline V gene (reference sequence). The CDR3 DNA, read in part, is TGTGCCAGCGGTGTCCGGGACAGGGTTGACACCCAGTAC. It specifies CASGVRDRVDTQY. Given in full, the CDR3 is CASGVRDRVDTQYF.

Worth noting for this clone: Genes and germline are mouse. The CDR3 is cut off 1 residue early in the read; its end comes from the germline J gene. This sequence joins TRBV13-3 and TRBJ1-1; D gene ambiguous. There are 14 residues in the CDR3. V dropped 0 bases and J dropped 0 bases, with 6 bases sitting between them. CDR1 and CDR2 (germline): NNHDY, SYVADS. Incomplete CDR3 DNA: TGTGCCAGCAGTGATGGGCAGGCAAACACAGAAGTCTTC. Its translation: CASSDGQANTEVF. The full CDR3 protein reads CASSDGQANTEVFF.

Turning to this clone: The gene names given are mouse names. The CDR3 is cut off 1 residue early in the read; its end comes from the germline J gene. V and J are TRBV13-1 and TRBJ2-2, with TRBD1 matching 9 bases. The V gene's germline CDR1 is NSHNY and CDR2 SYGAGN. The V segment lost 3 bases and the J segment 4 bases; nucleotides outside the gene matches: 4. The CDR3 totals 15 residues. CDR3 protein: CASSAGQGTTGQLYF. Incomplete CDR3 DNA: TGTGCCAGCAGTGCCGGACAGGGGACCACCGGGCAGCTCTAC.

This clone was recorded once. The genes are named according to mouse. The CDR3 goes on 1 residue after the read ends, and that part is filled in from the germline J gene. V is TRBV31 and J is TRBJ1-1, with 7 bases that match TRBD1. The ends lost 3 bases at V and 0 bases at J; junction bases unmatched: 1. The germline gives CDR1 GKSSPN, CDR2 SITVG. The CDR3 covers 13 residues. The CDR3 reads CAWSGTANTEVFF. CDR3 DNA (partial): TGTGCCTGGAGCGGGACAGCAAACACAGAAGTCTTC.

Only a few counts were recorded for this clone. Here the gene names and germline are mouse. The read ends 1 residue shy of where the CDR3 ends; the end is completed using the germline J gene. V is TRBV14 and J is TRBJ2-4; 11 nucleotides agree with TRBD2. The CDR3 totals 14 residues. Unmatched junction bases numbered 3, after V lost 2 bases and J lost 7 bases. Looked up from germline, CDR1 is SGHDT and CDR2 is FRDEAV. This CDR3 reads CASSLTGGADTLYF. CDR3 bases read: TGTGCCAGCAGTTTAACTGGGGGGGCTGACACCTTGTAC.

This clone was seen a handful of times. The genes are named according to mouse. The CDR3 end lies 1 residue beyond the end of the read and is filled in from the germline J gene. The V and J genes are TRBV13-1 and TRBJ2-7; 10 nucleotides line up with TRBD2. Germline values: CDR1 NSHNY, CDR2 SYGAGN. With 1 base clipped from V and 6 bases from J, the junction kept 4 bases outside the gene matches. The CDR3 loop spans 14 amino acids. The covered CDR3 bases are TGTGCCAGCAGTGATTCTGGGGGGGCGCTTGAACAGTAC. Encoded protein: CASSDSGGALEQY. The full CDR3 is CASSDSGGALEQYF.

The sample holds one count of this clone. These gene names are mouse names. The CDR3 extends 1 residue past the end of the read, so its final part is completed from the germline J gene. This chain joins TRBV13-1 and TRBJ2-4; TRBD2 matches at 8 bases. There are 17 residues in the CDR3. CDR1 and CDR2 from the germline V gene are NSHNY and SYGAGN. Losses at the gene ends were 0 bases for V and 0 bases for J; bases not matched to a gene: 6. Incomplete CDR3 DNA: TGTGCCAGCAGTGATGCAAACTGGGGGTCTAGTCAAAACACCTTGTAC. This translates into CASSDANWGSSQNTLY. The whole CDR3 protein reads CASSDANWGSSQNTLYF.

This clone was observed a single time. The gene symbols are mouse symbols. The read terminates 1 residue ahead of where the CDR3 ends, so the germline J gene completes it. The chain links TRBV5 to TRBJ2-4; possibly TRBD1 for D (7 bases). The CDR3 has 13 amino acids. Trimming took off 0 bases at V and 9 bases at J, with 10 bases between the two ends. The V gene's germline CDR1 is LGHNA and CDR2 YNLKQL (reference sequence). CDR3 DNA, as far as it was read: TGTGCCAGCAGCCAAGAGCAGGGGGGAACCTTGTAC. It yields the protein CASSQEQGGTLY. The full CDR3 sequence reads CASSQEQGGTLYF.

This clone appeared once. Gene names and germline match the mouse. CDR3 DNA (partial): TGTGCCTGTCCGGGACTGGGTGCAGAAACGCTGTAT. It yields the protein CACPGLGAETLY. The CDR3 as a whole reads CACPGLGAETLYF. The genes are TRBV31 and TRBJ2-3, with 8 bases aligning to TRBD2. The CDR3 end lies 1 residue beyond the end of the read and is filled in from the germline J gene. The germline V gene encodes CDR1 GKSSPN and CDR2 SITVG. Trimming at V came to 6 bases and at J to 1 base, leaving 3 bases not matched to a gene. This CDR3 region has 13 residues.

This clone was observed a few times. One end of the junction fails to match germline, which may point to a read error. The genes are named according to mouse. Sequencing ends 1 residue short of the CDR3 end; the germline J gene provides the rest. The chain joins TRBV20 to TRBJ1-3, with TRBD1 as a possible D gene (5 bases). CDR1 and CDR2 (germline): GFQATS, STVNSAI. CDR3 size: 13 residues. The CDR3 bases that were read are TGTGGTGCGAGGGATGGGGGAGGAAATACGCTCTAT. This codes for CGARDGGGNTLY. The whole CDR3 sequence reads CGARDGGGNTLYF.